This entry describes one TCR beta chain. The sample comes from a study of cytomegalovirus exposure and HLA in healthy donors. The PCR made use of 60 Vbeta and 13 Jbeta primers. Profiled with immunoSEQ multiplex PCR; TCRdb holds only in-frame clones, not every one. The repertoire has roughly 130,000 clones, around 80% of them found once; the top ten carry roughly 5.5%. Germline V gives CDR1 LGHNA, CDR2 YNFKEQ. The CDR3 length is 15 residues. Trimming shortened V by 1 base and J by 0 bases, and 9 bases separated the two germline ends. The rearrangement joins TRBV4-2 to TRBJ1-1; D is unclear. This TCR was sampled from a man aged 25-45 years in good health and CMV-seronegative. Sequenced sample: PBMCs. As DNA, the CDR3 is TGTGCCAGCAGCCAAGCCCACAGCTTGAACACTGAAGCTTTCTTT. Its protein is CASSQAHSLNTEAFF.